This TCR beta chain was documented in a study of TIL therapy for anti-PD-1-resistant metastatic lung cancer. Study-level results: This highly selected cohort may not generalize to typical lung cancer patients.

The libraries were made with immunoSEQ v3. Each library reached some 2 million read pairs, or about 5-6 million at deep level. TCRdb's copy holds only in-frame clones and misses some; the assay was immunoSEQ multiplex PCR. The sample includes more than 90,000 clones, 65% seen only once; the top ten take 9.5% to 12%. Note on this clone: The antigen is undetermined.

The CDR3 has 13 amino acids. Germline loops: CDR1 MGHRA, CDR2 YSYEKL. Trimming took off 0 bases at V and 13 bases at J, with 10 bases between the two ends. As for time point: pre-treatment sample, taken before nivolumab and TIL therapy. The tumor samples were excised metastases, mostly pleural nodules or supraclavicular lymph nodes. J is TRBJ1-6 and V is TRBV4-1, with D hard to call. This TCR came from a person aged 25-79 years with non-small cell lung cancer. Here the sequenced sample was tumor tissue, taken at baseline. The CDR3 loop is CASSQDKYSPLHF. The CDR3 nucleotides read TGCGCCAGCAGCCAAGATAAATACAGCCCCCTCCACTTT.